A single sample gave rise to the 16 T cell receptor beta chains below, sequenced in a study of PD-L1 blockade in urothelial cancer. Regarding time point: pretreatment peripheral blood. The table came from immunoSEQ multiplex PCR; TCRdb's copy has only in-frame clones and leaves some out. The data hold 65,000 to 80,000 clones, with 90% observed a single time. Sample: PBMCs, taken around atezolizumab (anti-PD-L1) treatment. The receptors originated from a man in his sixties or seventies with urothelial cancer.

The chain combines TRBV5-6 with TRBJ1-1, with D possibly matching TRBD1 (5 bases). From germline, CDR1 is SGHDT and CDR2 YYEEEE. This CDR3 comprises 15 residues. V was cut by 1 base and J by 0 bases, with 10 bases left in between. The CDR3 reads CASSLFQGLNTEAFF. CDR3 sequence (DNA): TGTGCCAGCAGCTTGTTTCAGGGATTGAACACTGAAGCTTTCTTT.

The genes are TRBV19 and TRBJ2-1; TRBD1 matches 8 bases. CDR1 is LNHDA and CDR2 is SQIVND in the germline V gene (reference sequence). V was pared by 0 bases and J by 9 bases, with 7 bases of the junction left unmatched. The CDR3 loop spans 15 amino acids. In DNA, the CDR3 is TGTGCCAGTAGTATAGATTTTCCAGGGGGCGGTGAGCAGTTCTTC. Translation: CASSIDFPGGGEQFF.

J is TRBJ2-7 and V is TRBV10-2; tentatively, D is TRBD1 (6 bases). V was clipped by 6 bases and J by 2 bases, with 14 bases between them. CDR1 WSHSY and CDR2 SAAADI come from the germline V gene. This CDR3 comprises 14 residues. For the CDR3, the DNA is TGCGCCAGCAGGGGGACACTGGGGCCCTACGAGCAGTACTTC. It codes for CASRGTLGPYEQYF.

The chain employs TRBV7-2 and TRBJ2-7, with 9 bases lining up with TRBD1. CDR1 SGHTA and CDR2 FQGNSA come from the germline V gene. The CDR3 spans 15 residues. After removal of 2 bases from V and 4 bases from J, the junction contained 6 bases not matched to a gene. Here the CDR3 reads CASSLMTGGGYEQYF. Written as DNA, the CDR3 is TGTGCCAGCAGCTTAATGACAGGGGGAGGATACGAGCAGTACTTC.

The chain is built from TRBV7-9 and TRBJ2-1; no clear D gene. The V gene lost 4 bases and the J gene lost 10 bases, with 5 bases spanning the gap. The CDR3 has 10 residues. The germline V gene has CDR1 SEHNR and CDR2 FQNEAQ (reference sequence). The CDR3 loop is CASSSQEQFF. The CDR3 DNA reads TGTGCCAGCAGCTCCCAGGAGCAGTTCTTC. Filled out from reference TRBV7-9 and TRBJ2-1, the complete variable domain reads DTGVSQNPRHKITKRGQNVTFRCDPISEHNRLYWYRQTLGQGPEFLTYFQNEAQLEKSRLLSDRFSAERPKGSFSTLEIQRTEQGDSAMYLCASSSQEQFFGPGTRLTVL.

This chain connects TRBV5-4 to TRBJ2-3; D is unresolved. There are 15 residues in the CDR3. The V gene's germline CDR1 is SGHNT and CDR2 YYREEE (reference sequence). V gave up 5 bases and J gave up 2 bases, with 15 bases separating them. CDR3 sequence reads: CASRSSTRFTDTQYF. DNA for the CDR3: TGTGCCAGCAGATCTTCGACAAGGTTCACAGATACGCAGTATTTT.

The chain has TRBV27 and TRBJ2-5, with 7 bases identical to TRBD1. The CDR3 is made up of 16 amino acids. The junction had 11 bases not matched to a gene; V was cut back by 5 bases and J by 2 bases. Germline assignment: CDR1 MNHEY and CDR2 SMNVEV (reference sequence). The chain's CDR3 is CASSPGRGGGQETQYF. As DNA, the CDR3 is TGTGCCAGCAGTCCCGGTAGAGGGGGCGGACAAGAGACCCAGTACTTC.

The chain links TRBV19 to TRBJ1-4; 8 positions match TRBD1. CDR3 length: 17 residues. The germline V gene encodes CDR1 LNHDA and CDR2 SQIVND (reference sequence). The V gene end was trimmed by 5 bases and the J gene end by 3 bases; junction bases not matched to a gene: 11. The DNA for the CDR3 is TGTGCCAGTAGTCCGTGGGGACAGGCTCAACCTAATGAAAAACTGTTTTTT. Its protein product is CASSPWGQAQPNEKLFF.

The chain uses TRBV6-5 and TRBJ2-2; 7 bases fit TRBD1. CDR1 and CDR2 from the germline V gene are MNHEY and SVGAGI. The length of the CDR3 is 14 residues. Trimming removed 7 bases from V and 7 bases from J; junction bases left unmatched: 9. Written as DNA, the CDR3 is TGTGCCAGCACCGACCGACAGGGAATCGGGGAGCTGTTTTTT. Translating gives CASTDRQGIGELFF.

The V call is TRBV21-1, the J call TRBJ1-3. TRBV21-1 is a pseudogene locus. The CDR3 extends over 18 amino acids. The CDR3 region is CASSIISELTASGNTIYF. CDR3 coding DNA: TGTGCCAGCAGCATAATCTCGGAACTAACCGCCTCTGGAAACACCATATATTTT.

This chain joins TRBV6-5 and TRBJ1-2; possible D gene TRBD1, 5 bases. Trimming shortened V by 0 bases and J by 0 bases, and 11 bases separated the two germline ends. The CDR3 has 16 residues. Per the germline V gene, CDR1 is MNHEY and CDR2 is SVGAGI. The CDR3 here is CASSYSPRATNYGYTF. The DNA of the CDR3 is TGTGCCAGCAGTTACTCCCCCAGGGCCACTAACTATGGCTACACCTTC.

This chain connects TRBV6-6 to TRBJ2-3, with 8 bases identical to TRBD1. This CDR3 is 16 amino acids long. Germline lookup yields CDR1 MNHNY and CDR2 SVGAGI (reference sequence). V lost 2 bases to trimming and J lost 2 bases; unmatched junction nucleotides: 6. The CDR3: CASSYRQGSFTDTQYF. CDR3 sequence (DNA): TGTGCCAGCAGTTACAGACAGGGGTCATTCACAGATACGCAGTATTTT.

The gene calls are TRBV6-6 and TRBJ2-3; maybe TRBD2 (6 bases). The CDR3 totals 14 residues. V was shortened by 5 bases and J by 3 bases, with 12 bases between the two germline ends. Germline CDR1 is MNHNY and CDR2 is SVGAGI (reference sequence). In DNA form, the CDR3 reads TGTGCCAGCAGTCCCTCCGGGGGAACAGATACGCAGTATTTT. Protein sequence: CASSPSGGTDTQYF.

The chain recombines TRBV6-5 with TRBJ2-5; 7 nucleotides match TRBD2. From germline, CDR1 is MNHEY and CDR2 SVGAGI. This CDR3 comprises 12 residues. V shed 7 bases and J 4 bases; nucleotides not matched to a gene: 3. The DNA of the CDR3 is TGTGCCAGCATGGGAGGGCGAGAGACCCAGTACTTC. Translated, it gives CASMGGRETQYF.

This clone appeared a single time. J is TRBJ2-5 and V is TRBV28, with 10 bases matching TRBD2. Germline CDR1 reads MDHEN; CDR2 reads SYDVKM. The CDR3 length is 15 residues. The trim removed 5 bases at V and 4 bases at J, leaving 7 bases unmatched. The CDR3 DNA reads as TGTGCCAGCAGTAAGATAGCGGGAGGAATAGAGACCCAGTACTTC. It encodes CASSKIAGGIETQYF.

The CDR3 protein is CASTRTLNTGELFF. The CDR3 DNA follows: TGTGCCAGCACTCGGACTCTTAACACCGGGGAGCTGTTTTTT. This chain connects TRBV27 to TRBJ2-2, with a weak D call TRBD2 (5 bases). Trimming shortened V by 7 bases and J by 2 bases, and 11 bases separated the two germline ends. The germline V gene encodes CDR1 MNHEY and CDR2 SMNVEV (reference sequence). This CDR3 is built from 14 residues.